What follows describes a single T cell receptor (beta chain). The entry originates in a study of blood T cell repertoires in COVID-19. Study information: Some COVID-19 samples were acute and others convalescent; all came from the United States, Italy and Spain. The cDNA or gDNA used as material had been derived from T cells, B-cell-depleted T cells, or PBMCs.

Authors' analysis steps: Reference gene primer amplification gave estimated nucleated cell counts. The assay was immunoSEQ multiplex PCR, and TCRdb's table has in-frame clones only and misses some. V and J calls and clone size are those listed in that table; D and trimming were worked out from the DNA. The repertoire includes about 150,000 clones, approximately 84% of them detected once, and 4.8% sits in the top ten. This CDR3 comprises 13 residues. The germline CDR1 and CDR2 sequences are SGHAT and FQNNGV. Trimming took off 0 bases at V and 10 bases at J, with 13 bases between the two ends. The chain joins TRBV11-2 to TRBJ2-7; no definite D call. Sequencing was done on a sample of peripheral blood. The receptor comes from a human donor in a cohort sampled during active COVID-19. The CDR3 sequence is CASSLEPPSSQYV. In DNA form, the CDR3 reads TGTGCCAGCAGCTTAGAACCTCCCTCGAGTCAGTACGTC.